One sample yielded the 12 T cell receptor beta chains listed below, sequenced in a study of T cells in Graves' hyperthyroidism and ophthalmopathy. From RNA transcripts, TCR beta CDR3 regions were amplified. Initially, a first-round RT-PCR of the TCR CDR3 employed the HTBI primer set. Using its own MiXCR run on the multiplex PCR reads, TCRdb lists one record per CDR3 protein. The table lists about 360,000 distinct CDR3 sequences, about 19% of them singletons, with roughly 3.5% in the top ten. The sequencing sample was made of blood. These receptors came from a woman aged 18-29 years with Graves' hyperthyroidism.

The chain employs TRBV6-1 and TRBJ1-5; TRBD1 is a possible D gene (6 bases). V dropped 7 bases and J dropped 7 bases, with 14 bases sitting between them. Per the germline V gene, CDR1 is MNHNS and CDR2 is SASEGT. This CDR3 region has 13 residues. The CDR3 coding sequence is TGTGCCAGCACAACGGGGGCAAGGCAGCCCCAGCATTTT. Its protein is CASTTGARQPQHF.

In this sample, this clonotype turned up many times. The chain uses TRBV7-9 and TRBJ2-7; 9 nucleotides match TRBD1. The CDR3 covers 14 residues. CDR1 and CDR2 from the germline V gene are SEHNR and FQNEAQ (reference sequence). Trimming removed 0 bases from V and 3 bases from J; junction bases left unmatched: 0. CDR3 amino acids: CASSLAGQGYEQYF. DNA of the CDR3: TGTGCCAGCAGCTTAGCGGGACAGGGCTACGAGCAGTACTTC.

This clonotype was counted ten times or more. The CDR3 loop reads CASSSSQGFGYTF. The DNA of the CDR3 is TGTGCCAGCAGCTCCTCGCAGGGGTTTGGCTACACCTTC. The chain carries TRBV11-2 and TRBJ1-2, with D perhaps matching TRBD1 (6 bases). The CDR3 totals 13 residues. Germline CDR1 reads SGHAT; CDR2 reads FQNNGV. V lost 4 bases and J lost 7, with 13 bases in between. The full variable domain, its missing parts supplied by reference TRBV11-2 and TRBJ1-2, is EAGVAQSPRYKIIEKRQSVAFWCNPISGHATLYWYQQILGQGPKLLIQFQNNGVVDDSQLPKDRFSAERLKGVDSTLKIQPAKLEDSAVYLCASSSSQGFGYTFGSGTRLTVV.

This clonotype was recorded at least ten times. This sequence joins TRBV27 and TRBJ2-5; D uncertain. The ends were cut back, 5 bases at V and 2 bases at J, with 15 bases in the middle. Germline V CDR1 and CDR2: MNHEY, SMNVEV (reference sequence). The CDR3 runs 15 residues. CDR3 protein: CASSVSGDRQETQYF. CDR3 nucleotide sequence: TGTGCCAGCAGTGTGTCAGGCGATCGACAAGAGACCCAGTACTTC.

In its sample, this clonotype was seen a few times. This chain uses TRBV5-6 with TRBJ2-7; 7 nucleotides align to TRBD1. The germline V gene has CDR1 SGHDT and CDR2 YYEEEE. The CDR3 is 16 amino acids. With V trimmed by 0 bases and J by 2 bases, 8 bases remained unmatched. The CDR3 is CASSLDRGKDPYEQYF. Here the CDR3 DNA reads TGTGCCAGCAGCTTGGACAGGGGAAAGGACCCCTACGAGCAGTACTTC. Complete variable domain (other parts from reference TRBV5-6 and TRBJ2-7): DAGVTQSPTHLIKTRGQQVTLRCSPKSGHDTVSWYQQALGQGPQFIFQYYEEEERQRGNFPDRFSGHQFPNYSSELNVNALLLGDSALYLCASSLDRGKDPYEQYFGPGTRLTVT.

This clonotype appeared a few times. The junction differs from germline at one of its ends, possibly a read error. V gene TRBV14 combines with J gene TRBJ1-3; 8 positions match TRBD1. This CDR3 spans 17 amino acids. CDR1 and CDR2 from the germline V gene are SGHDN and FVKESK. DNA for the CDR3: TGTGCCAGCAGCCGCCGACAGGGGACCTCCTCTGGAAACACCACATATTTT. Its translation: CASSRRQGTSSGNTTYF.

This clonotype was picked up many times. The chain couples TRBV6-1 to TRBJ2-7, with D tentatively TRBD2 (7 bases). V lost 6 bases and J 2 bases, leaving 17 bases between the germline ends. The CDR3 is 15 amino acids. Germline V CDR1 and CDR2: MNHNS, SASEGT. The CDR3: CASREGTGGPYEQYF. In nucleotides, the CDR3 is TGTGCCAGCAGGGAGGGGACGGGGGGCCCCTACGAGCAGTACTTC.

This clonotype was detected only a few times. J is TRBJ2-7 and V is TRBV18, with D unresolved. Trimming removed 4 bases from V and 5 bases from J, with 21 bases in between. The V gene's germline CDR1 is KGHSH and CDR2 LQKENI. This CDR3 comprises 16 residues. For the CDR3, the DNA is TGTGCCAGCTCACTTTCCGTGGGTAGCCCCTCTCACGAGCAGTACTTC. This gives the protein CASSLSVGSPSHEQYF.

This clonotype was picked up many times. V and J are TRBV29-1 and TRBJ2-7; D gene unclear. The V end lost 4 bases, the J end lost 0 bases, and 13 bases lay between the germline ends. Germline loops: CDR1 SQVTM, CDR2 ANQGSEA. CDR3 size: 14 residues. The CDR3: CSVAGPKSSYEQYF. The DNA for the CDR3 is TGCAGCGTTGCGGGCCCTAAAAGCTCCTACGAGCAGTACTTC.

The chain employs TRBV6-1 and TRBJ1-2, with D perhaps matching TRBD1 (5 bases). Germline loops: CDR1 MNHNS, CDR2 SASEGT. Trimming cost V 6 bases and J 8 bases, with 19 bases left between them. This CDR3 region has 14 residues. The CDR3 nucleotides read TGTGCCAGCAGCCTTCTCCGGGACCCTGGCGGCTACACCTTC. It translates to CASSLLRDPGGYTF.

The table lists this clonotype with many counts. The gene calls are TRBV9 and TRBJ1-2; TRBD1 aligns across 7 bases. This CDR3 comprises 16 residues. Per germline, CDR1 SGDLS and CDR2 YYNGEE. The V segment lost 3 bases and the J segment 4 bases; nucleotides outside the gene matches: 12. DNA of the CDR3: TGTGCCAGCAGCGCCTGGGGAACAGGGGAGGGCTATGGCTACACCTTC. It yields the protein CASSAWGTGEGYGYTF.

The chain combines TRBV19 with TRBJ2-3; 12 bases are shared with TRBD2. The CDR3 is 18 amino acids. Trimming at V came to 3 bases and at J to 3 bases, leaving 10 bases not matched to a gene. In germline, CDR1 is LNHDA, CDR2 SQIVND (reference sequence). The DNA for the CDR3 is TGTGCCAGTAGTATTATGCGTCCCGGACTAGCGGGAACAGATACGCAGTATTTT. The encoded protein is CASSIMRPGLAGTDTQYF.